This is a list of T cell receptor beta chains from one sample in a study of response to subunit inactivated influenza vaccine. In TCRdb, the RT-PCR reads were re-called with MiXCR into one record per CDR3 protein. Of hundreds of thousands of distinct CDR3 sequences in the sample, 13% were seen once. This specimen was PBMCs from blood, taken roughly 6 weeks after vaccination. These receptors were obtained from a man aged 50-59 years who received an inactivated influenza vaccine. Both conserved end residues are part of each CDR3. Each record gives: CDR3 DNA, CDR3 protein, D gene, clone size, J gene, V gene. D genes are given only for firm matches. Rows give clone size only sometimes, using once, few, many, or a class for an expanded clone.

TGTGCCAGCAGTGAATACGGGCAGGGGGCATACGAGCAGTACTTC,CASSEYGQGAYEQYF,TRBD1,.,TRBJ2-7,TRBV25-1
TGCAGTGCTGGACCGGGACTAGCGGGGGGTGATACGCAGTATTTT,CSAGPGLAGGDTQYF,TRBD2,.,TRBJ2-3,TRBV20-1
TGTGCCAGCAGTAAACGACTAGCGGGAGACTATGAGCAGTTCTTC,CASSKRLAGDYEQFF,TRBD2,few,TRBJ2-1,TRBV7-2
TGTGCCAGCATGTTGGTACTGAACACTGAAGCTTTCTTT,CASMLVLNTEAFF,.,many,TRBJ1-1,TRBV12-3/TRBV12-4
TGTGCCAGCAGCATAAGTAGCGGGAGGTTGTTGTATTTT,CASSISSGRLLYF,TRBD2,many,TRBJ2-3,TRBV7-2
TGTGCCAGCAGAAACAATAGCGGGCGCCCCTACGAGCAGTACTTC,CASRNNSGRPYEQYF,TRBD2,.,TRBJ2-7,TRBV12-3/TRBV12-4
TGTGCCTTAGTCCGGCAAGGTGTGGAGACCCAGTACTTC,CALVRQGVETQYF,.,.,TRBJ2-5,TRBV25-1
TGCAGTGCTCTATCTCTAATATACAATGAGCAGTTCTTC,CSALSLIYNEQFF,.,few,TRBJ2-1,TRBV20-1
TGCGCCAGCAGCCAAGATCGGGGGTGGACTGAAGCTTTCTTT,CASSQDRGWTEAFF,.,few,TRBJ1-1,TRBV4-1
TGCGCCAGCACTGAAACAAATTCCTACGAGCAGTACTTC,CASTETNSYEQYF,.,few,TRBJ2-7,TRBV5-1
TGCAGTGCTAGTTCTCTAGAGGGGCGGCATGCCCAGTACTTC,CSASSLEGRHAQYF,.,.,TRBJ2-5,TRBV20-1
TGCAGTGCTAGACGTAATGGGAATAGGTATGGCTACACCTTC,CSARRNGNRYGYTF,.,few,TRBJ1-2,TRBV20-1
TGTGCCAGCAGCCGCTCAGGAAACATTCAGTACTTC,CASSRSGNIQYF,.,few,TRBJ2-4,TRBV7-9
TGCAGTGCTAGAGATATGGGGAGTACCAAGTGGGAGACCCAGTACTTC,CSARDMGSTKWETQYF,.,few,TRBJ2-5,TRBV20-1
TGCGCCAGCAGCCAAGACGCGCGACAGTCCTACGAGCAGTACTTC,CASSQDARQSYEQYF,.,.,TRBJ2-7,TRBV4-3
TGCAGTACTGGGGCAGAGACGTACAATGAGCAGTTCTTC,CSTGAETYNEQFF,.,few,TRBJ2-1,TRBV29-1
TGTGCCAGCAGTCCCCGGGACGGCTACAATCAGCCCCAGCATTTT,CASSPRDGYNQPQHF,.,few,TRBJ1-5,TRBV12-3/TRBV12-4
TGCGCCAGCAGCCAAGGGCCGGGGAACTACGAGCAGTACTTC,CASSQGPGNYEQYF,.,few,TRBJ2-7,TRBV4-3
TGTGCCAGCAGCAAAAGACGACAGGGGCGGGGTTCACCCCTCCACTTT,CASSKRRQGRGSPLHF,.,few,TRBJ1-6,TRBV21-1
TGTGCCAGCGGGACAGGCCTCCCCAATCAGCCCCAGCATTTT,CASGTGLPNQPQHF,TRBD1,many,TRBJ1-5,TRBV12-3/TRBV12-4